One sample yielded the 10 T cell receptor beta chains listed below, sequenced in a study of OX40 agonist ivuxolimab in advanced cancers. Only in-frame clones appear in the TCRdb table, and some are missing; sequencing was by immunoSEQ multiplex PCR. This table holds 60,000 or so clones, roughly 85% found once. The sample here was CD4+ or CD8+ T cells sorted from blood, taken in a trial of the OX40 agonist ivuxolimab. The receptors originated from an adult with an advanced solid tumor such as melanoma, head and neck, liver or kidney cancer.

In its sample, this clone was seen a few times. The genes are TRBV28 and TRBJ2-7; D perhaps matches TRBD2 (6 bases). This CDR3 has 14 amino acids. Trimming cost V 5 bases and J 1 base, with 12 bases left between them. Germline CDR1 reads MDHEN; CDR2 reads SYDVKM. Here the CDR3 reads CASSDIADSYEQYF. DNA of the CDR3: TGTGCCAGCAGTGACATAGCGGATTCCTACGAGCAGTACTTC.

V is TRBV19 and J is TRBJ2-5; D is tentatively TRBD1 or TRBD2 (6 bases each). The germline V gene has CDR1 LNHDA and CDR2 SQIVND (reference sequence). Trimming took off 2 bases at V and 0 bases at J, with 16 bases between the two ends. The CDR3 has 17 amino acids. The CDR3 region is CASSIWGAGSNQETQYF. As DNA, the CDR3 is TGTGCCAGTAGTATATGGGGGGCAGGGAGTAACCAAGAGACCCAGTACTTC.

CDR3 in amino acids: CASSVGSTARNEQFF. CDR3 in DNA: TGTGCCAGCAGCGTAGGGTCTACAGCCCGCAATGAGCAGTTCTTC. The rearrangement joins TRBV9 to TRBJ2-1, with no clear D. V was pared by 0 bases and J by 6 bases, with 13 bases between. Per germline, CDR1 SGDLS and CDR2 YYNGEE. The CDR3 sequence is 15 residues long.

CDR3 amino acids: CASSPQGLGTEAFF. CDR3 in DNA: TGTGCCAGCAGTCCCCAGGGGCTAGGGACTGAAGCTTTCTTT. This chain links TRBV2 with TRBJ1-1; maybe TRBD1 (6 bases). With 5 bases removed from V and 5 bases from J, the gap between germline ends came to 15 bases. From germline, CDR1 is SNHLY and CDR2 FYNNEI. This CDR3 has 14 residues. The complete variable domain, with remaining parts taken from reference TRBV2 and TRBJ1-1, reads EPEVTQTPSHQVTQMGQEVILRCVPISNHLYFYWYRQILGQKVEFLVSFYNNEISEKSEIFDDQFSVERPDGSNFTLKIRSTKLEDSAMYFCASSPQGLGTEAFFGQGTRLTVV.

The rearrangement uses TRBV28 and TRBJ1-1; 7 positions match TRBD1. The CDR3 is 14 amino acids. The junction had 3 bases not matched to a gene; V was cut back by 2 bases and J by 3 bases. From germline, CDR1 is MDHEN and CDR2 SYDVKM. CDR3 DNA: TGTGCCAGCAGTTTACCCGACAGGGACACTGAAGCTTTCTTT. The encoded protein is CASSLPDRDTEAFF.

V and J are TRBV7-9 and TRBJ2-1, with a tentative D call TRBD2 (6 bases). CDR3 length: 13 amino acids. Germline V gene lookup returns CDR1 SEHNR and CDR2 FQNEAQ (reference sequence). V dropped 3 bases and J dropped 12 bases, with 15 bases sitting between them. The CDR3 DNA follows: TGTGCCAGCAGCTTTCGGGACTCTGGGAGGCAGTTCTTC. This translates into CASSFRDSGRQFF.

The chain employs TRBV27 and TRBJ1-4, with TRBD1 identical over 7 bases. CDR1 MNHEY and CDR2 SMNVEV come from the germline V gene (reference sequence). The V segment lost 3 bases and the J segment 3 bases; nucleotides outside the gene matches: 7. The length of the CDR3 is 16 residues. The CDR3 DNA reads TGTGCCAGCAGTTTCGACAGGGAATGGGCTAATGAAAAACTGTTTTTT. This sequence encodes CASSFDREWANEKLFF.

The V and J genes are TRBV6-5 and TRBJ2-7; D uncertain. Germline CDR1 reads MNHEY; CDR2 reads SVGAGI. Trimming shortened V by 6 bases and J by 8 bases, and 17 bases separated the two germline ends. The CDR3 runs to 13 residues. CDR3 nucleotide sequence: TGTGCCAGCAGGGGAACGCTACCTGTCCAGCAGTACTTC. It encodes CASRGTLPVQQYF.

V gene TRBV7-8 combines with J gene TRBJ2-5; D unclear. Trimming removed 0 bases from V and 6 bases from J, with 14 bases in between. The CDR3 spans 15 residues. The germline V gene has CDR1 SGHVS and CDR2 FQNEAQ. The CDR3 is CASSLAEVVVKTQYF. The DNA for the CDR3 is TGTGCCAGCAGCTTAGCGGAAGTGGTGGTGAAGACCCAGTACTTC.

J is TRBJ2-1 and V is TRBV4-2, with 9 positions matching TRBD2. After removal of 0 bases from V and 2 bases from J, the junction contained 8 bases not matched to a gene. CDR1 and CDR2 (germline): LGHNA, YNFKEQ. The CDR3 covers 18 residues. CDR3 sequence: CASSQEGYAGGPYNEQFF. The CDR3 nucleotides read TGTGCCAGCAGCCAAGAGGGTTATGCGGGAGGGCCCTACAATGAGCAGTTCTTC.